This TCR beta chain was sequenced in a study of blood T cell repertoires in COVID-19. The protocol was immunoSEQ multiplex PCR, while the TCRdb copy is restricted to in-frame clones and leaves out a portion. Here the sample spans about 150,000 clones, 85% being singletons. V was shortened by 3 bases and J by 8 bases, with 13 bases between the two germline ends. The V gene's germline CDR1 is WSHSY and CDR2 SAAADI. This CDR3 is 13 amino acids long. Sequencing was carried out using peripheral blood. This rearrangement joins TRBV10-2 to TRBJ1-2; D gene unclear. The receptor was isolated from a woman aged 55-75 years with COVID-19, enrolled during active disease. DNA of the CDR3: TGCGCCAGCAGTGACCTCCTTTTCGGGGGCTACACCTTC. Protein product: CASSDLLFGGYTF.